A selection of T cell receptor beta chains follows, all from one sample in a study of blood T cell repertoires in COVID-19. Repertoires were generated with immunoSEQ multiplex PCR, while TCRdb's copy carries only in-frame clones and drops some. The sample yields around 37,000 clones, about nine tenths seen once. The sample consisted of peripheral blood. These receptor sequences come from a man aged 45-65 years with active or convalescent COVID-19. CDR3s include the opening cysteine and the closing phenylalanine or tryptophan. The order of the fields is V gene, clone size, D gene, J gene, CDR3 DNA, CDR3 protein. D genes are given only for firm matches. Size is omitted from some rows. Given values are once, few, many or a class for expanded clones.

TRBV29-1	.	.	TRBJ2-1	TGCAGCGTTGGGTGGGAGACCCTCTACAATGAGCAGTTCTTC	CSVGWETLYNEQFF
TRBV3-1/TRBV3-2	.	.	TRBJ2-2	TGTGCCAGCAGCCCGGGTGGTACCGGGGAGCTGTTTTTT	CASSPGGTGELFF
TRBV28	.	TRBD2	TRBJ2-1	TGTGCCAGCAGACCTCGGACTAGCGGGGTCTACAATGAGCAGTTCTTC	CASRPRTSGVYNEQFF
TRBV29-1	once	TRBD2	TRBJ2-7	TGCAGCGTTGCCGGGGGACTAGCGGGAGGATTGGCCTACGAGCAGTACTTC	CSVAGGLAGGLAYEQYF
TRBV4-1	.	TRBD2	TRBJ2-2	TGCGCCAGTCGCCAGGTGGGAGGGCGCCCCGGGGAGCTGTTTTTT	CASRQVGGRPGELFF
TRBV18	.	.	TRBJ1-2	TGTGCCAGCTCACCACCCTCTAACCCCTTCTATGGCTACACCTTC	CASSPPSNPFYGYTF
TRBV24-1	.	.	TRBJ2-7	TGTGCCACCAGTGATTATATACACCCCTACGAGCAGTACTTC	CATSDYIHPYEQYF
TRBV7-9	.	TRBD1	TRBJ1-4	TGTGCCAGCAGCATGGACAGGGAGGGTGAAAAACTGTTTTTT	CASSMDREGEKLFF
TRBV2	once	TRBD2	TRBJ2-2	TGTGCCAGCTTGGCGGGAGGTATTGACGGGGAGCTGTTTTTT	CASLAGGIDGELFF
TRBV24-1	.	TRBD2	TRBJ2-3	TGTGCCACCAGTGAATACGGGACTAGCGGGAGAATAGGGGATACGCAGTATTTT	CATSEYGTSGRIGDTQYF
TRBV7-2	.	.	TRBJ2-5	TGTGCCAGCAGCCCGCGTGAGACCCAGTACTTC	CASSPRETQYF
TRBV7-9	.	.	TRBJ2-1	TGTGCCAGCAGCTTAGTCGGGCTAGCCAATGAGCAGTTCTTC	CASSLVGLANEQFF
TRBV5-1	.	TRBD2	TRBJ2-3	TGCGCCAGCAGCTTGGGACTAGCCGCTAGCACAGATACGCAGTATTTT	CASSLGLAASTDTQYF
TRBV5-5	.	.	TRBJ2-3	TGTGCCAGCAGCTTGGGACAGCTCACAGATACGCAGTATTTT	CASSLGQLTDTQYF
TRBV5-1	once	TRBD1	TRBJ1-4	TGCGCCAGCAGCTCGGCGAGAGGACAGGGGATTGAAAAACTGTTTTTT	CASSSARGQGIEKLFF
TRBV5-4	.	TRBD1	TRBJ1-1	TGTGCCAGCAGCTTGGAGGGGCAGGGGGCGAGGTCCGAAGCTTTCTTT	CASSLEGQGARSEAFF
TRBV5-1	.	.	TRBJ2-5	TGCGCCAGCAGCTTGGACGGGAGTCCCAGGTGGGAGACCCAGTACTTC	CASSLDGSPRWETQYF
TRBV7-6	.	TRBD1	TRBJ2-5	TGTGCCAGCAGCTTAGAAATCCAGGGGGCAAGGCAAGAGACCCAGTACTTC	CASSLEIQGARQETQYF
TRBV7-9	once	TRBD1	TRBJ1-2	TGTGCCAGCAGCATCGGGACAGGGGTTAACTATGGCTACACCTTC	CASSIGTGVNYGYTF
TRBV30	.	.	TRBJ1-1	TGTGCCTGGAGTGTACTATCAGGGACTGAAGCTTTCTTT	CAWSVLSGTEAFF
TRBV5-6	.	.	TRBJ1-1	TGTGCCAGCAGCTTGGGAGCAGGGCGATGGGACACTGAAGCTTTCTTT	CASSLGAGRWDTEAFF